This entry lists 10 T cell receptor beta chains sequenced from one sample in a study of T cell responses to AZD1222 COVID-19 vaccine (dated by TCRdb to the early 2020s). Library construction relied on the immunoSEQ multiplex PCR assay. Sourced from immuneACCESS, this table was stored by TCRdb with only in-frame sequences that have V and J called. A share of the clones is absent; for the studies checked, an unresolved V gene accounts for under half, and the remainder has no known explanation. The sample yields about 140,000 clones; almost 85% were counted once. The top ten clonotypes cover around 7.9% of the sample. What the time point label conveys for this sample: about 28 days (+/-7) after the second vaccine dose. Interpreted using the paper, the treatment or condition label stands for: meningococcal conjugate vaccine given as trial control. Sequencing was performed on peripheral blood, taken 28 days after the second dose of the MenACWY control vaccine. Receptor source: an adult who received the MenACWY meningococcal vaccine as a control.

The chain couples TRBV6-1 to TRBJ1-3; no clear D. V gave up 1 base and J gave up 0 bases, with 7 bases separating them. Germline CDR1 is MNHNS and CDR2 is SASEGT. This CDR3 has 15 residues. The CDR3 spells CASSEGRASGNTIYF. The CDR3 nucleotides are TGTGCCAGCAGTGAAGGGCGGGCCTCTGGAAACACCATATATTTT.

This chain uses TRBV5-4 with TRBJ1-3; D may be TRBD1 (5 bases). Trimming cost V 0 bases and J 0 bases, with 7 bases left between them. The CDR3 sequence is 15 residues long. Per germline, CDR1 SGHNT and CDR2 YYREEE (reference sequence). The CDR3 loop reads CASSLVGGSGNTIYF. As DNA, the CDR3 is TGTGCCAGCAGCTTGGTGGGGGGCTCTGGAAACACCATATATTTT.

This chain uses TRBV28 with TRBJ1-2; a possible D gene is TRBD1 (6 bases). There are 14 residues in the CDR3. The V gene lost 3 bases and the J gene lost 4 bases, with 12 bases spanning the gap. The germline gives CDR1 MDHEN, CDR2 SYDVKM. The CDR3 loop reads CASSFGGGTYGYTF. The DNA for the CDR3 is TGTGCCAGCAGTTTTGGGGGGGGCACCTATGGCTACACCTTC.

V is TRBV6-5 and J is TRBJ1-2; the match to TRBD1 covers 7 bases. The CDR3 contains 15 residues. Unmatched junction bases numbered 13, after V lost 4 bases and J lost 8 bases. Looked up from germline, CDR1 is MNHEY and CDR2 is SVGAGI. CDR3 protein: CASSLGRDRHHGYTF. The CDR3 region has the DNA TGTGCCAGCAGTTTGGGCCGGGACAGACACCACGGCTACACCTTC.

The chain joins TRBV6-2 or TRBV6-3 to TRBJ2-7, with 13 bases fitting TRBD2. CDR1 is MNHEY, CDR2 SVGEGT, per germline. The CDR3 runs to 17 residues. V trimming: 6 bases; J trimming: 3 bases; junction bases outside the gene matches: 11. CDR3 in DNA: TGTGCCAGCAGCCTGACTAGCGGGAGGCCCTCCGACTACGAGCAGTACTTC. Protein: CASSLTSGRPSDYEQYF.

The V call is TRBV11-2, the J call TRBJ2-7, with 7 bases matching TRBD2. The germline V gene has CDR1 SGHAT and CDR2 FQNNGV. The V and J ends lost 2 bases and 0 bases, in that order; junction bases with no gene match: 4. The CDR3 covers 15 residues. The CDR3 DNA reads as TGTGCCAGCAGCTTAAATAGCGGGCACTCCTACGAGCAGTACGTC. Its translation is CASSLNSGHSYEQYV.

This chain uses TRBV3-1 (or the pseudogene TRBV3-2) with TRBJ1-1; a possible D gene is TRBD1 (5 bases). With 3 bases removed from V and 4 bases from J, the gap between germline ends came to 9 bases. This CDR3 comprises 13 residues. In germline, CDR1 is LGHDT, CDR2 YNNKEL (reference sequence). The CDR3 region is CASSQTVRTEAFF. DNA of the CDR3: TGTGCCAGCAGCCAGACAGTCCGCACTGAAGCTTTCTTT.

V and J are TRBV24-1 and TRBJ1-5; D is uncertain. The V end was cut by 9 bases, the J end by 7 bases, with 18 bases between. Germline V CDR1 and CDR2: KGHDR, SFDVKD. The CDR3 totals 14 residues. CDR3: CATAEGREYQPQHF. In DNA form, the CDR3 reads TGTGCCACCGCCGAGGGTAGGGAATACCAGCCCCAGCATTTT.

This chain links TRBV29-1 with TRBJ1-4, with D maybe TRBD1 (6 bases). The length of the CDR3 is 10 residues. Looked up from germline, CDR1 is SQVTM and CDR2 is ANQGSEA. Trimming left V 3 bases short and J 15 bases short, with 11 bases between. The CDR3 DNA is TGCAGCGTTGATATAGGGGGAGTGTTTTTT. Translating gives CSVDIGGVFF.

This chain connects TRBV7-9 to TRBJ2-1; D unresolved. Germline V lookup: CDR1 SEHNR, CDR2 FQNEAQ (reference sequence). Trimming removed 3 bases from V and 5 bases from J, with 8 bases in between. This CDR3 comprises 13 residues. CDR3 DNA: TGTGCCAGCAGCTTCTTAGGGAACAATGAGCAGTTCTTC. Its translation is CASSFLGNNEQFF.